The 23 T cell receptor beta chains below come from one sample, sequenced in a study of T cells in Graves' hyperthyroidism and ophthalmopathy. RNA transcripts yielded amplified TCR beta CDR3 regions. The HTBI primer set drove a first-round RT-PCR of the TCR CDR3. From the multiplex PCR reads, TCRdb called clonotypes with MiXCR, one entry per CDR3 protein. The sample has some 320,000 distinct CDR3 sequences, 12% to 15% seen once; the top ten hold around 32%. The sequenced material came from blood. All receptors come from a woman between 35 and 50 years old with Graves' ophthalmopathy.

This clonotype was observed a few times. The chain combines TRBV7-2 with TRBJ1-2, with 10 nucleotides matching TRBD1. The germline V gene encodes CDR1 SGHTA and CDR2 FQGNSA. The CDR3 loop spans 15 amino acids. J was trimmed by 6 bases and V by 2 bases; bases with no gene match: 6. The CDR3 here is CASSLMGTGADGYTF. The CDR3 coding sequence is TGTGCCAGCAGCTTAATGGGGACAGGGGCGGATGGCTACACCTTC.

In its sample, this clonotype was seen a few times. The CDR3 reads CASSLTDANTGELFF. DNA of the CDR3: TGTGCCAGCAGCTTGACCGACGCGAACACCGGGGAGCTGTTTTTT. V and J are TRBV13 and TRBJ2-2; D gene unclear. CDR1 is PRHDT, CDR2 FYEKMQ, per germline (reference sequence). This CDR3 is built from 15 residues. V was pared by 3 bases and J by 0 bases, with 8 bases between.

This CDR3 is CASSLLGSKGNIQYF. The CDR3 coding sequence is TGTGCCAGCAGCTTGTTAGGGTCGAAGGGGAACATTCAGTACTTC. The V gene is TRBV5-6, the J gene TRBJ2-4; TRBD1 is a possible D gene (5 bases). This CDR3 region has 15 residues. V was cut by 1 base and J by 7 bases, with 15 bases left in between. Per germline, CDR1 SGHDT and CDR2 YYEEEE.

The table lists this clonotype with many counts. As DNA, the CDR3 is TGTGCCACCTACCGGTGGGATGGCTACACCTTC. Residues: CATYRWDGYTF. V and J are TRBV28 and TRBJ1-2; no reliable D call. This CDR3 has 11 residues. V lost 10 bases, J lost 6 bases, and 12 bases lay in between. CDR1 is MDHEN and CDR2 is SYDVKM in the germline V gene.

This clonotype was seen a handful of times. The gene calls are TRBV19 and TRBJ2-1; D may be TRBD2 (6 bases). V lost 5 bases and J 0 bases, leaving 11 bases between the germline ends. This CDR3 is 15 amino acids long. The V gene's germline CDR1 is LNHDA and CDR2 SQIVND (reference sequence). For the CDR3, the DNA is TGTGCCAGTAGTCCCCAAGCGGGCTCCTACAATGAGCAGTTCTTC. Amino acid sequence: CASSPQAGSYNEQFF.

There are many counts of this clonotype. V usage is TRBV27 and J usage is TRBJ2-1; 12 nucleotides align to TRBD2. CDR3 size: 18 residues. CDR1 MNHEY and CDR2 SMNVEV come from the germline V gene (reference sequence). V was pared by 5 bases and J by 7 bases, with 15 bases of the junction left unmatched. The CDR3 region has the DNA TGTGCCAGCAGTCCAAGGGATCTCGGACTAGCGGGAATGAATGAGCAGTTCTTC. Its protein product is CASSPRDLGLAGMNEQFF.

The chain combines TRBV2 with TRBJ1-1, with TRBD1 identical over 8 bases. V shed 6 bases, J shed 6 bases, and the junction held 9 bases outside the gene matches. CDR3 length equals 14 residues. Germline CDR1 is SNHLY and CDR2 is FYNNEI. The CDR3 is CASSVEQGVPEAFF. The CDR3 region has the DNA TGTGCCAGCAGCGTAGAACAGGGGGTCCCTGAAGCTTTCTTT.

This clonotype has ten or more counts. The J gene is TRBJ2-2, the V gene TRBV6-1; TRBD1 matches 9 bases. The germline CDR1 and CDR2 sequences are MNHNS and SASEGT. The J segment lost 5 bases and the V segment lost 5 bases, leaving 9 bases of the junction unmatched. The CDR3 runs 16 residues. The CDR3 DNA reads as TGTGCCAGCAGTCAACAGACAGGGGGGACGACCGGGGAGCTGTTTTTT. Residues: CASSQQTGGTTGELFF.

The table lists this clonotype with many counts. The chain joins TRBV30 to TRBJ2-7; 7 bases line up with TRBD2. The J segment lost 6 bases and the V segment lost 2 bases, leaving 10 bases of the junction unmatched. Germline V gene sequence: CDR1 GTSNPN, CDR2 SVGIG (reference sequence). This CDR3 has 14 amino acids. In nucleotides, the CDR3 is TGTGCCTGGAGTCGTGGGGGGGGTTTCCCCGAGCAGTACTTC. The encoded protein is CAWSRGGGFPEQYF.

This clonotype was counted many times. The chain is built from TRBV28 and TRBJ2-1; D ambiguous. Germline-derived CDR1 and CDR2 are MDHEN and SYDVKM. CDR3 length equals 16 residues. Trimming cost V 3 bases and J 0 bases, with 12 bases left between them. The CDR3 region is CASSFVGLDSYNEQFF. DNA for the CDR3: TGTGCCAGCAGTTTTGTCGGTCTGGACTCCTACAATGAGCAGTTCTTC.

CDR3 sequence (DNA): TGTGCCAGTAGGGGCCTCCGGGACGGATACTCCTACGAGCAGTACTTC. Amino acids: CASRGLRDGYSYEQYF. The V and J genes are TRBV19 and TRBJ2-7; D tentatively reads TRBD1 or TRBD2 (5 bases each). V gave up 6 bases and J gave up 0 bases, with 18 bases separating them. Germline lookup yields CDR1 LNHDA and CDR2 SQIVND (reference sequence). The CDR3 is 16 residues long.

This clonotype was counted many times. V and J are TRBV28 and TRBJ1-2; D is unresolved. The CDR3 is 14 residues long. Trimming pared 5 bases from V and 4 bases from J, leaving 14 bases between. Germline CDR1 MDHEN, CDR2 SYDVKM. In DNA form, the CDR3 reads TGTGCCAGCAGTGGGTTGCCGGCCCTCTATGGCTACACCTTC. It is translated as CASSGLPALYGYTF.

This clonotype has ten or more counts. As DNA, the CDR3 is TGCGCCAGCAGCGGCGGGACAGGGGGCGGCAATTCACCCCTCCACTTT. Residues: CASSGGTGGGNSPLHF. This rearrangement joins TRBV5-1 to TRBJ1-6; the match to TRBD1 covers 12 bases. Germline values: CDR1 SGHRS, CDR2 YFSETQ. The junction had 6 bases not matched to a gene; V was cut back by 4 bases and J by 7 bases. CDR3 length: 16 amino acids.

At least ten counts were recorded for this clonotype. This chain links TRBV7-9 with TRBJ1-1; TRBD1 matches at 7 bases. CDR1 and CDR2 (germline): SEHNR, FQNEAQ (reference sequence). The CDR3 is 15 amino acids. V was pared by 3 bases and J by 5 bases, with 9 bases of the junction left unmatched. The CDR3 region has the DNA TGTGCCAGCAGCTTTAGCGTCCCGGGACAGACTGAAGCTTTCTTT. It codes for CASSFSVPGQTEAFF.

The gene calls are TRBV3-1 and TRBJ2-5; 9 nucleotides align to TRBD2. In germline, CDR1 is LGHDT, CDR2 YNNKEL (reference sequence). The junction had 19 bases not matched to a gene; V was cut back by 4 bases and J by 7 bases. This CDR3 has 18 amino acids. The CDR3 sequence is CASSLTLRLAGRLGTQYF. The CDR3 nucleotides are TGTGCCAGCAGCCTGACCCTAAGGCTAGCGGGGCGTCTGGGGACCCAGTACTTC.

This clonotype was observed at least ten times. The V gene is TRBV6-1, the J gene TRBJ1-1; D is undetermined. The CDR3 is 14 residues long. Germline lookup yields CDR1 MNHNS and CDR2 SASEGT. Trimming removed 8 bases from V and 8 bases from J, with 21 bases in between. DNA for the CDR3: TGTGCCAGCGGCGATTGGGTTGGCGGTCTAGAAGCTTTCTTT. Its protein product is CASGDWVGGLEAFF.

The gene calls are TRBV29-1 and TRBJ2-7; the D gene is possibly TRBD2 (5 bases). This CDR3 contains 13 residues. Germline V lookup: CDR1 SQVTM, CDR2 ANQGSEA. V was trimmed by 0 bases and J by 9 bases, leaving 15 bases between them. Here the CDR3 reads CSVEDGEGLGQYF. The CDR3 bases are TGCAGCGTTGAAGATGGAGAGGGTCTGGGGCAGTACTTC.

The rearrangement uses TRBV29-1 and TRBJ2-1; D is undetermined. V was pared by 4 bases and J by 0 bases, with 7 bases between. The CDR3 loop spans 13 amino acids. The germline CDR1 and CDR2 sequences are SQVTM and ANQGSEA. The CDR3 sequence is CSVGTSSYNEQFF. DNA for the CDR3: TGCAGCGTTGGTACCTCCTCCTACAATGAGCAGTTCTTC.

CDR3 sequence (DNA): TGTGCCAGTAGTACTGAGACAGGGACAGTTACCTTC. Residues: CASSTETGTVTF. The chain recombines TRBV19 with TRBJ1-2, with TRBD1 matching 7 bases. Germline CDR1 is LNHDA and CDR2 is SQIVND (reference sequence). J was trimmed by 14 bases and V by 4 bases; bases with no gene match: 10. The CDR3 length is 12 residues.

Note on this clonotype: A read error may be the cause here, since a much bigger clone is one base away. The rearrangement uses TRBV6-2 or TRBV6-3 and TRBJ1-2, with D possibly TRBD1 on 5 matching bases. Germline values: CDR1 MNHEY, CDR2 SVGEGT. This CDR3 comprises 14 residues. DNA of the CDR3: TGTGCCAGCAGTTACGGAAACGAGGGGACTGGCTACATCTTC. Protein product: CASSYGNEGTGYIF.

This clonotype was seen at least ten times. The chain combines TRBV11-1 with TRBJ1-6, with TRBD1 matching 8 bases. The CDR3 extends over 15 amino acids. V lost 6 bases to trimming and J lost 4 bases; unmatched junction nucleotides: 5. The germline V gene encodes CDR1 SGHAT and CDR2 FQDESV (reference sequence). CDR3 sequence: CASSHDRGYNSPLHF. The CDR3 DNA reads TGTGCCAGCAGTCACGACAGGGGTTATAATTCACCCCTCCACTTT.

This clonotype has at least ten counts. The gene calls are TRBV11-2 and TRBJ2-1; D remains ambiguous. The CDR3 has 13 residues. CDR1 SGHAT and CDR2 FQNNGV come from the germline V gene. Trimming removed 5 bases from V and 8 bases from J, with 13 bases in between. CDR3 loop: CASSPTRQYEQFF. CDR3 bases: TGTGCCAGCAGCCCGACGCGGCAGTATGAGCAGTTCTTC.

A word on this clonotype: Since a much larger clone is just one base distant, this may be a read error. The chain is built from TRBV6-1 and TRBJ2-7, with D unclear. The germline V and J ends were trimmed by 2 bases and 5 bases, with 16 bases remaining between them. Germline loops: CDR1 MNHNS, CDR2 SASEGT. The CDR3 consists of 15 residues. This chain's CDR3 is CASSEWAMNWDEQYF. DNA for the CDR3: TGTGCCAGCAGTGAATGGGCAATGAACTGGGACGAGCAGTACTTC.